Given below is one TCR beta chain in context. The record originates from a study of blood T cell repertoires in COVID-19. Study summary: Acute and convalescent COVID-19 samples came from the United States, Italy and Spain.

As originally analysed: For nucleated cells, counts were estimated from reference gene primer amplification. Profiling relied on immunoSEQ multiplex PCR, and the TCRdb table lists in-frame clones only, not all of them. D and trimming come from the DNA, and the V and J calls and clone size come from that table. The sample lists around 160,000 clones, 80% occurring once. This CDR3 contains 12 residues. The germline gives CDR1 SGDLS, CDR2 YYNGEE. Trimming cost V 2 bases and J 2 bases, with 2 bases left between them. The J gene is TRBJ1-5, the V gene TRBV9; D remains ambiguous. This TCR came from a man aged 55 to 70 with active or convalescent COVID-19. The sequencing sample was made of peripheral blood. The CDR3 DNA sequence: TGTGCCAGCAGCGTCGGCAATCAGCCCCAGCATTTT. It encodes CASSVGNQPQHF.